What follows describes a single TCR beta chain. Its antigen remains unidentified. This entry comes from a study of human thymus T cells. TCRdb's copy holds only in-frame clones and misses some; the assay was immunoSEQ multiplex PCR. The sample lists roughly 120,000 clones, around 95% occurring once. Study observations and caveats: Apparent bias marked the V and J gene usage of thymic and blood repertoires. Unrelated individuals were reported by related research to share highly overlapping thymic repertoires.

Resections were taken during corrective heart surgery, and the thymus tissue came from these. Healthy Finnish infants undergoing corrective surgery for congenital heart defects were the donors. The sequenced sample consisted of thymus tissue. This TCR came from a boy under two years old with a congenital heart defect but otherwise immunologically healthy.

The chain's CDR3 is CASSFPRDRTQRYYGYTF. The CDR3 bases are TGTGCCAGCAGCTTCCCCCGGGACAGGACTCAACGTTACTATGGCTACACCTTC. J is TRBJ1-2 and V is TRBV5-6; 8 bases fit TRBD1. J was trimmed by 3 bases and V by 2 bases; bases with no gene match: 15. Germline V lookup: CDR1 SGHDT, CDR2 YYEEEE. This CDR3 comprises 18 residues.